This T cell receptor beta chain was obtained from a study of early T cells in non-severe SARS-CoV-2 infection. Background on the study: Sequencing of bulk RNA from unsorted whole blood was done, without chain pairing.

Individual cDNA molecules were tagged with unique molecular identifiers. Via MiXCR, TCRdb re-called the 5' RACE reads, giving one row per CDR3 protein. The table shows approximately 90,000 distinct CDR3 sequences, with roughly 9.6% occurring only once. With V trimmed by 5 bases and J by 5 bases, 8 bases remained unmatched. The CDR3 loop spans 16 amino acids. Per the germline V gene, CDR1 is MNHNY and CDR2 is SVGAGI (reference sequence). Comments on this clonotype: Its target is unknown.

Findings and caveats of the study: Comparison of clonotypes with VDJdb favored anti-spike CD8 responses while missing private and CD4 specificities.

The material sequenced was whole blood, taken at baseline. The chain is built from TRBV6-6 and TRBJ2-1, with 11 bases fitting TRBD2. The receptor's source is an adult who was a healthcare worker with PCR-confirmed SARS-CoV-2 infection or an uninfected control (not recorded which). In nucleotides, the CDR3 is TGTGCCAGCAGTCAAGCCGGGACTAGCGGTAACAATGAGCAGTTCTTC. Its translation: CASSQAGTSGNNEQFF.